The 19 T cell receptor beta chains reported below all come from one sample, sequenced in a study of siplizumab effects on memory and regulatory T cells. Method: immunoSEQ multiplex PCR; TCRdb's copy keeps in-frame clones and lacks some. The table includes some 40,000 clones, 89% detected once. Sequencing input: naive CD4+ T cells sorted from blood. The receptor set was obtained from a human donor in good health.

The genes are TRBV27 and TRBJ2-6; 9 nucleotides line up with TRBD1. The V and J ends lost 5 bases and 0 bases, in that order; junction bases with no gene match: 8. Germline assignment: CDR1 MNHEY and CDR2 SMNVEV (reference sequence). The CDR3 has 18 residues. For the CDR3, the DNA is TGTGCCAGCAGTCCCTCCGGGACAGGGACCTCTGGGGCCAACGTCCTGACTTTC. Its protein product is CASSPSGTGTSGANVLTF.

V and J are TRBV7-3 and TRBJ2-1, with TRBD2 matching 7 bases. The V and J ends lost 3 bases and 0 bases, in that order; junction bases with no gene match: 5. Germline V CDR1 and CDR2: SGHTA, FQGTGA. This CDR3 contains 16 residues. CDR3 sequence: CASSFNGGSSYNEQFF. In nucleotides, the CDR3 is TGTGCCAGCAGCTTTAACGGCGGGAGCTCCTACAATGAGCAGTTCTTC.

The genes are TRBV28 and TRBJ1-4, with no clear D. The CDR3 has 11 amino acids. Deletions cut 7 bases from V and 3 bases from J, with 3 bases between. In germline, CDR1 is MDHEN, CDR2 SYDVKM. The CDR3 protein is CASTSNEKLFF. The CDR3 coding sequence is TGTGCCAGCACATCTAATGAAAAACTGTTTTTT.

The chain is built from TRBV5-8 and TRBJ2-5, with 8 bases that match TRBD2. J lost 3 bases, V lost 1 base, and 5 bases had no gene match. The CDR3 spans 15 residues. The germline gives CDR1 SGHTS, CDR2 YDEGEE. The CDR3 coding sequence is TGTGCCAGCAGCTTGTCTGCGGGACTAGAAGAGACCCAGTACTTC. It encodes CASSLSAGLEETQYF.

The chain links TRBV4-1 to TRBJ1-5; 9 bases line up with TRBD1. The CDR3 consists of 15 residues. The junction had 4 bases not matched to a gene; V was cut back by 1 base and J by 6 bases. CDR1 is MGHRA, CDR2 YSYEKL, per germline. The CDR3 here is CASSQGDRDAQPQHF. CDR3 DNA sequence: TGCGCCAGCAGCCAAGGGGACAGGGATGCTCAGCCCCAGCATTTT.

The chain employs TRBV5-1 and TRBJ1-2, with a possible D match to TRBD1 (5 bases). The CDR3 is made up of 13 amino acids. Trimming took 1 base from V and 4 from J, leaving 8 bases between them. Germline CDR1 SGHRS, CDR2 YFSETQ. The CDR3 spells CASSLSDSYGYTF. For the CDR3, the DNA is TGCGCCAGCAGCTTGTCCGACAGCTATGGCTACACCTTC.

This clone was recorded only once. J is TRBJ2-1 and V is TRBV10-3, with D perhaps matching TRBD1 or TRBD2 (6 bases each). V lost 4 bases and J lost 8, with 12 bases in between. The V gene's germline CDR1 is ENHRY and CDR2 SYGVKD. This CDR3 is built from 13 residues. The CDR3 DNA follows: TGTGCCATCAGTGTGGGGGGCGGCGATGAGCAGTTCTTC. This sequence encodes CAISVGGGDEQFF.

This chain uses TRBV5-1 with TRBJ2-7; D not certain. Germline assignment: CDR1 SGHRS and CDR2 YFSETQ. The CDR3 contains 14 residues. V dropped 2 bases and J dropped 2 bases, with 11 bases sitting between them. CDR3 coding DNA: TGCGCCAGCAGCTTTGGCCAGCTGACCTACGAGCAGTACTTC. Translation gives CASSFGQLTYEQYF.

The rearrangement uses TRBV2 and TRBJ2-1; 9 bases align to TRBD2. CDR3 length: 14 residues. Trimming at V came to 9 bases and at J to 0 bases, leaving 3 bases not matched to a gene. Germline V gene data show CDR1 as SNHLY and CDR2 as FYNNEI. CDR3 nucleotides: TGTGCCAGTATGCGGGAGGGCTCCTACAATGAGCAGTTCTTC. Translation: CASMREGSYNEQFF. The full variable domain, completed using reference TRBV2 and TRBJ2-1, is EPEVTQTPSHQVTQMGQEVILRCVPISNHLYFYWYRQILGQKVEFLVSFYNNEISEKSEIFDDQFSVERPDGSNFTLKIRSTKLEDSAMYFCASMREGSYNEQFFGPGTRLTVL.

V gene TRBV7-6 combines with J gene TRBJ2-7; D tentatively fits TRBD1 or TRBD2 (5 bases each). Trimming pared 1 base from V and 2 bases from J, leaving 27 bases between. Germline V gene lookup returns CDR1 SGHVS and CDR2 FNYEAQ. CDR3 size: 20 residues. The CDR3, as DNA: TGTGCCAGCAGCTTAGTATCCTTATTGGGACGGCCAGCTCAAACCTACGAGCAGTACTTC. Its translation is CASSLVSLLGRPAQTYEQYF.

The chain carries TRBV9 and TRBJ1-5; D might be TRBD1 (5 bases). This CDR3 region has 15 residues. The ends were cut back, 4 bases at V and 6 bases at J, with 17 bases in the middle. Germline V gene sequence: CDR1 SGDLS, CDR2 YYNGEE. CDR3 bases: TGTGCCAGCAGCCCTAATTGGGGGGTCGGTCAGCCCCAGCATTTT. Translation gives CASSPNWGVGQPQHF.

The rearrangement joins TRBV5-4 to TRBJ1-3; tentatively, D is TRBD1 (6 bases). Trimming stripped 4 bases from V and 4 bases from J, with 12 bases between. Looked up from germline, CDR1 is SGHNT and CDR2 is YYREEE (reference sequence). There are 14 residues in the CDR3. The CDR3 here is CASSLGQLGNTIYF. DNA of the CDR3: TGTGCCAGCAGCCTTGGACAGCTGGGAAACACCATATATTTT.

The chain carries TRBV6-1 and TRBJ1-2, with TRBD1 identical over 8 bases. With 2 bases clipped from V and 4 bases from J, the junction kept 6 bases outside the gene matches. The V gene's germline CDR1 is MNHNS and CDR2 SASEGT. The length of the CDR3 is 15 residues. This CDR3 is CASSEFPGQVYGYTF. CDR3 bases: TGTGCCAGCAGTGAATTCCCGGGACAGGTCTATGGCTACACCTTC.

The chain couples TRBV18 to TRBJ2-2; D ambiguous. CDR3 size: 15 residues. With 0 bases removed from V and 4 bases from J, the gap between germline ends came to 9 bases. Germline lookup yields CDR1 KGHSH and CDR2 LQKENI. The CDR3 nucleotides read TGTGCCAGCTCACCACCTAGCCGTAGCACCGGGGAGCTGTTTTTT. This codes for CASSPPSRSTGELFF. The full variable domain, in which reference TRBV18 and TRBJ2-2 provide the parts outside the CDR3, is NAGVMQNPRHLVRRRGQEARLRCSPMKGHSHVYWYRQLPEEGLKFMVYLQKENIIDESGMPKERFSAEFPKEGPSILRIQQVVRGDSAAYFCASSPPSRSTGELFFGEGSRLTVL.

The chain joins TRBV12-2 to TRBJ2-5; the D call TRBD2 from the table was never checked on the DNA. TRBV12-2 counts as a pseudogene. The CDR3 consists of 19 residues. The CDR3 is CASRLVGSGGANWTETQYF. The CDR3 coding sequence is TGTGCAAGTCGCTTAGTCGGTAGCGGGGGGGCCAATTGGACAGAGACCCAGTACTTC.

This CDR3 is CASSPYRGQGDTQYF. The CDR3 nucleotides read TGTGCCAGCAGCCCTTACAGGGGGCAGGGAGATACGCAGTATTTT. The V gene is TRBV2, the J gene TRBJ2-3; TRBD1 aligns across 9 bases. J lost 5 bases, V lost 6 bases, and 9 bases had no gene match. Germline values: CDR1 SNHLY, CDR2 FYNNEI. The CDR3 length is 15 residues.

This chain connects TRBV18 to TRBJ2-3, with D perhaps assigned TRBD1 or TRBD2 (5 bases each). The CDR3 is 16 residues long. Germline CDR1 is KGHSH and CDR2 is LQKENI. V was clipped by 4 bases and J by 0 bases, with 14 bases between them. CDR3 residues: CASSRYGRESTDTQYF. CDR3 nucleotides: TGTGCCAGCTCACGATACGGCAGGGAGAGCACAGATACGCAGTATTTT.

This sequence joins TRBV15 and TRBJ2-7; weak D call: TRBD1 (6 bases). CDR3 size: 17 residues. V lost 1 base and J lost 2, with 18 bases in between. Germline loops: CDR1 LNHNV, CDR2 YYDKDF (reference sequence). The CDR3 DNA reads TGTGCCACCAGCAGAGTAGGATGGACAGAGCTAACCTACGAGCAGTACTTC. Its protein product is CATSRVGWTELTYEQYF. The full variable domain, completed using reference TRBV15 and TRBJ2-7, is DAMVIQNPRYQVTQFGKPVTLSCSQTLNHNVMYWYQQKSSQAPKLLFHYYDKDFNNEADTPDNFQSRRPNTSFCFLDIRSPGLGDTAMYLCATSRVGWTELTYEQYFGPGTRLTVT.

The chain employs TRBV29-1 and TRBJ2-3, with 8 bases that match TRBD2. This CDR3 is 14 amino acids long. Germline CDR1 reads SQVTM; CDR2 reads ANQGSEA. V lost 6 bases to trimming and J lost 2 bases; unmatched junction nucleotides: 7. This chain's CDR3 is CSVSQRGNTDTQYF. The DNA for the CDR3 is TGCAGCGTCTCACAGCGGGGGAACACAGATACGCAGTATTTT.